This TCR beta chain was sequenced during a study of regulatory T cells in long-lasting Graves disease. Time point specified: newly diagnosed GD, antithyroid drugs for less than 3 months. The TCR library was made from RNA that had been extracted from PBMCs in TRIzol. Sequencing libraries for TCR beta were prepared with iRepertoire HTBI primers and Arm-PCR of CDR3 regions. TCRdb fed the multiplex PCR reads into MiXCR, producing one record per CDR3 protein. The data hold approximately 400,000 distinct CDR3 sequences, with around 15% observed a single time. There are many counts of this clonotype. The clonotype comes from a female donor with Graves disease. The material sequenced was peripheral blood mononuclear cells (PBMCs), taken at new diagnosis, from a patient treated with antithyroid drugs.

The CDR3 loop is CASRQDRINSPLHF. Here the CDR3 DNA reads TGTGCCAGCAGGCAGGACAGGATCAATTCACCCCTCCACTTT. The chain has TRBV28 and TRBJ1-6; 7 bases line up with TRBD1. In germline, CDR1 is MDHEN, CDR2 SYDVKM. The J segment lost 7 bases and the V segment lost 6 bases, leaving 6 bases of the junction unmatched. The CDR3 spans 14 residues.